Below, 6 T cell receptor beta chains from the same sample are listed, as sequenced in a study of T-cell reconstitution after alpha-beta-depleted transplantation in children (dated by TCRdb to the mid-2010s). The treatment or condition label, read with the paper, signifies: allogeneic hematopoietic cell transplantation with graft depleted of TCRalphabeta T cells and CD19 B cells. The method was PCR. Sequenced on an Illumina HiSeq 2500. Molecular barcoding was employed in the preparation of TCR libraries, with unique molecular identifiers being used to normalize TCRbeta repertoire quantification. The public reads were reprocessed in TCRdb via fastp at Q25 and MiXCR, keeping in-frame beta chains. A single entry per CDR3 protein holds the most common genes and DNA from its merged rows. This sample gives approximately 1,000,000 distinct CDR3 sequences in total; about 29% of them show up just once. The ten largest make up 25% to 35% of the sample.

The source material was PBMCs, mostly from graft donor cells, sampled 360 days after TCRalphabeta/CD19-depleted stem cell transplant. The receptors were gathered from a boy under two years old who had a stem cell transplant for SCID, so the T cells may come from the graft donor.

This clonotype turned up a few times. The CDR3 region is CSARPLYEQYF. CDR3 DNA sequence: TGCAGCGCGCGACCCCTATACGAGCAGTACTTC. The chain has TRBV29-1 and TRBJ2-7; D remains ambiguous. The germline V gene encodes CDR1 SQVTM and CDR2 ANQGSEA. The length of the CDR3 is 11 residues. The V and J ends lost 7 bases and 4 bases respectively, with 11 bases between them.

The rearrangement links TRBV4-2 to TRBJ2-1; D gene unclear. V was pared by 4 bases and J by 0 bases, with 10 bases between. In germline, CDR1 is LGHNA, CDR2 YNFKEQ. This CDR3 is 15 amino acids long. CDR3 DNA sequence: TGTGCCAGCAGCCCGACCGAAAGCTCCTACAATGAGCAGTTCTTC. It codes for CASSPTESSYNEQFF.

V gene TRBV20-1 combines with J gene TRBJ2-7; 8 bases match TRBD2. The V and J ends lost 6 bases and 5 bases, in that order; junction bases with no gene match: 6. This CDR3 contains 12 residues. The germline V gene has CDR1 DFQATT and CDR2 SNEGSKA (reference sequence). This CDR3 is CSARAGGDEQYF. The CDR3 DNA reads as TGCAGTGCCAGGGCCGGGGGGGACGAGCAGTACTTC.

CDR3: CASNLAGPLDEQFF. The CDR3 coding sequence is TGTGCCAGCAATCTAGCGGGGCCCCTCGATGAGCAGTTCTTC. The chain combines TRBV2 with TRBJ2-1; 9 nucleotides line up with TRBD2. Germline V gene data show CDR1 as SNHLY and CDR2 as FYNNEI. The CDR3 is 14 residues long. V lost 7 bases, J lost 8 bases, and 9 bases stayed unmatched.

This clonotype was seen a handful of times. The chain links TRBV30 to TRBJ2-5, with TRBD2 identical over 7 bases. V shed 2 bases, J shed 4 bases, and the junction held 4 bases outside the gene matches. CDR1 is GTSNPN, CDR2 SVGIG, per germline (reference sequence). The CDR3 length is 13 residues. CDR3 coding DNA: TGTGCCTGGAGTACGTCGGGGGGAGAGACCCAGTACTTC. Protein sequence: CAWSTSGGETQYF.

This CDR3 is CASSLQRNEQFF. CDR3 DNA sequence: TGTGCCAGCTCACTACAGAGGAATGAGCAGTTCTTC. The chain employs TRBV18 and TRBJ2-1; D remains unclear. Looked up from germline, CDR1 is KGHSH and CDR2 is LQKENI. The CDR3 length is 12 residues. Trimming removed 4 bases at V and 7 bases at J, with 8 bases between.